Listed below are T cell receptor beta chains from one sample, sequenced in a study of blood T cell repertoires in COVID-19. TCRdb's table, derived via immunoSEQ multiplex PCR, lists solely in-frame clones and lacks some. Of hundreds of thousands of clones listed, about 88% are singletons. Sequences were obtained from PBMCs or T cells enriched from blood (not recorded which). Receptor source: a woman aged 18-29 years who had been exposed to COVID-19. The CDR3 runs from the conserved cysteine through the conserved F or W. D genes are given only for firm matches. The size field is filled for only some rows; it gives once, few, many or a size class.

v_gene: TRBV30; abundance: -; j_gene: TRBJ1-1; d_gene: -; CDR3nt: TGTGCCTGCCTGAGGCCGGGGGGCACTGAAGCTTTCTTT; CDR3aa: CACLRPGGTEAFF
v_gene: TRBV10-2; abundance: -; j_gene: TRBJ2-1; d_gene: TRBD2; CDR3nt: TGCGCCAGCAGTGAGTCCTGGCGGGAGACGGGCAATGAGCAGTTCTTC; CDR3aa: CASSESWRETGNEQFF
v_gene: TRBV5-5; abundance: -; j_gene: TRBJ1-4; d_gene: -; CDR3nt: TGTGCCAGCAGCCCCTATAGGGGGACTAATGAAAAACTGTTTTTT; CDR3aa: CASSPYRGTNEKLFF
v_gene: TRBV7-6; abundance: -; j_gene: TRBJ2-7; d_gene: TRBD1; CDR3nt: TGTGCCAGCAGCTTAGAGGACAGGGAGGTATACGAGCAGTACTTC; CDR3aa: CASSLEDREVYEQYF
v_gene: TRBV6-2/TRBV6-3; abundance: -; j_gene: TRBJ1-2; d_gene: TRBD1; CDR3nt: TGTGCCAGCAGTCGGACAGGGTATGGAGCTAACTATGGCTACACCTTC; CDR3aa: CASSRTGYGANYGYTF
v_gene: TRBV4-1; abundance: -; j_gene: TRBJ2-7; d_gene: -; CDR3nt: TGCGCCAGCAGCCAAGGCTCTAGCTCTCTCGAGCAGTACTTC; CDR3aa: CASSQGSSSLEQYF
v_gene: TRBV10-3; abundance: -; j_gene: TRBJ2-7; d_gene: TRBD1; CDR3nt: TGTGCCATCAGTGAAGCAACGACAGGGGACCAGCAGTACTTC; CDR3aa: CAISEATTGDQQYF
v_gene: TRBV7-9; abundance: -; j_gene: TRBJ1-1; d_gene: TRBD1; CDR3nt: TGTGCCAGCAGCTCCCGACAGGGGTGGAACACTGAAGCTTTCTTT; CDR3aa: CASSSRQGWNTEAFF
v_gene: TRBV6-5; abundance: -; j_gene: TRBJ1-5; d_gene: -; CDR3nt: TGTGCCAGCAGCCCCCTGGGGGGGGGCAATCAGCCCCAGCATTTT; CDR3aa: CASSPLGGGNQPQHF
v_gene: TRBV7-9; abundance: -; j_gene: TRBJ2-5; d_gene: -; CDR3nt: TGTGCCAGCAGCTCTCCGCCATCTCTTCAGGGAGAGACCCAGTACTTC; CDR3aa: CASSSPPSLQGETQYF
v_gene: TRBV5-4; abundance: -; j_gene: TRBJ2-5; d_gene: -; CDR3nt: TGTGCCAGCTTAGAGGAGACCCAGTACTTC; CDR3aa: CASLEETQYF
v_gene: TRBV27; abundance: -; j_gene: TRBJ2-4; d_gene: TRBD1; CDR3nt: TGTGCCAGCAGCCCTGAGGACAGGGGGGGCAAAAACATTCAGTACTTC; CDR3aa: CASSPEDRGGKNIQYF
v_gene: TRBV23-1; abundance: -; j_gene: TRBJ2-2; d_gene: TRBD2; CDR3nt: TGCGCCAGACCGGGACTAGTTATTGGGAACACCGGGGAGCTGTTTTTT; CDR3aa: CARPGLVIGNTGELFF
v_gene: TRBV7-6; abundance: -; j_gene: TRBJ2-3; d_gene: -; CDR3nt: TGTGCCAGCAGCTCCCTGGGACTCAGCACAGATACGCAGTATTTT; CDR3aa: CASSSLGLSTDTQYF
v_gene: TRBV6-4; abundance: -; j_gene: TRBJ2-7; d_gene: -; CDR3nt: TGTGCCAGCAGTGGCACCGGGCACGCCCGGGGGTACGAGCAGTACTTC; CDR3aa: CASSGTGHARGYEQYF
v_gene: TRBV7-9; abundance: -; j_gene: TRBJ2-3; d_gene: TRBD1; CDR3nt: TGTGCCAGCAGCTTAGTAGGACAGGGCACAGATACGCAGTATTTT; CDR3aa: CASSLVGQGTDTQYF
v_gene: TRBV2; abundance: -; j_gene: TRBJ2-6; d_gene: -; CDR3nt: TGTGCCAGCAAGAGCTCTGGGGCCAACGTCCTGACTTTC; CDR3aa: CASKSSGANVLTF
v_gene: TRBV15; abundance: once; j_gene: TRBJ2-1; d_gene: -; CDR3nt: TGTGCCACCAGCATCGGGAGCTCCTACAATAAGCAGTTCTTC; CDR3aa: CATSIGSSYNKQFF
v_gene: TRBV9; abundance: -; j_gene: TRBJ2-7; d_gene: TRBD1; CDR3nt: TGTGCCAGCAGCCCAACAGGGGGCTCCTACGAGCAGTACTTC; CDR3aa: CASSPTGGSYEQYF
v_gene: TRBV9; abundance: -; j_gene: TRBJ2-1; d_gene: TRBD2; CDR3nt: TGTGCCAGCAGCCCCCGCGATAGCGGGGGGTCTCTTGTCAATGAGCAGTTCTTC; CDR3aa: CASSPRDSGGSLVNEQFF
v_gene: TRBV12-3/TRBV12-4; abundance: -; j_gene: TRBJ2-5; d_gene: -; CDR3nt: TGTGCCAGCAGCGCCAAGCGAGGGGAGACCCAGTACTTC; CDR3aa: CASSAKRGETQYF
v_gene: TRBV28; abundance: -; j_gene: TRBJ1-1; d_gene: TRBD1; CDR3nt: TGTGCCAGCAGTGAGGACAGGGGGCTCTCGGAAGCTTTCTTT; CDR3aa: CASSEDRGLSEAFF
v_gene: TRBV15; abundance: -; j_gene: TRBJ1-2; d_gene: TRBD1; CDR3nt: TGTGCCACCAGCAGGGGACAGGGCGAAGCTAACTATGGCTACACCTTC; CDR3aa: CATSRGQGEANYGYTF
v_gene: TRBV19; abundance: -; j_gene: TRBJ2-3; d_gene: -; CDR3nt: TGTGCCAGTAGCGTTAGCGGAATTAACACAGATACGCAGTATTTT; CDR3aa: CASSVSGINTDTQYF
v_gene: TRBV7-3; abundance: -; j_gene: TRBJ2-1; d_gene: -; CDR3nt: TGTGCCAGCAGCGCGCTAGTCGATGAGCAGTTCTTC; CDR3aa: CASSALVDEQFF
v_gene: TRBV30; abundance: -; j_gene: TRBJ1-6; d_gene: -; CDR3nt: TGTGCCTGGAGTAGCTCGCGCTCGGGGGACGATTCACCCCTCCACTTT; CDR3aa: CAWSSSRSGDDSPLHF
v_gene: TRBV6-5; abundance: -; j_gene: TRBJ1-6; d_gene: -; CDR3nt: TGTGCCAGCAGCTCCGGGATGTATAATTCACCCCTCCACTTT; CDR3aa: CASSSGMYNSPLHF
v_gene: TRBV28; abundance: -; j_gene: TRBJ2-1; d_gene: TRBD2; CDR3nt: TGTGCCAGCAGTTTACCGCCTCCGGGACTAGCGGGGGAGGCTTCTTTTTCCTACAATGAGCAGTTCTTC; CDR3aa: CASSLPPPGLAGEASFSYNEQFF
v_gene: TRBV5-4; abundance: -; j_gene: TRBJ1-2; d_gene: TRBD1; CDR3nt: TGTGCCAGCAACATAGGACAGGGCGTGGGAGGCTACACCTTC; CDR3aa: CASNIGQGVGGYTF
v_gene: TRBV7-9; abundance: -; j_gene: TRBJ1-2; d_gene: TRBD1; CDR3nt: TGTGCCAGCAGCTATTCGACAGGGCCGGTAAACTATGGCTACACCTTC; CDR3aa: CASSYSTGPVNYGYTF
v_gene: TRBV2; abundance: -; j_gene: TRBJ1-4; d_gene: -; CDR3nt: TGTGCCAGCAGTGATTCAGTCGCTAATGAAAAACTGTTTTTT; CDR3aa: CASSDSVANEKLFF
v_gene: TRBV12-5; abundance: once; j_gene: TRBJ2-3; d_gene: -; CDR3nt: TGTGCTAGTGGTCCCAGGGGTCCCACAGATACGCAGTATTTT; CDR3aa: CASGPRGPTDTQYF
v_gene: TRBV2; abundance: -; j_gene: TRBJ2-3; d_gene: TRBD2; CDR3nt: TGTGCCAGGACTAGCGGGGGTTCTTCTAGCACAGATACGCAGTATTTT; CDR3aa: CARTSGGSSSTDTQYF
v_gene: TRBV27; abundance: -; j_gene: TRBJ1-4; d_gene: -; CDR3nt: TGTGCCAGCAGTTTACAGGGTTCGGAAAAACTGTTTTTT; CDR3aa: CASSLQGSEKLFF
v_gene: TRBV3-1/TRBV3-2; abundance: -; j_gene: TRBJ1-4; d_gene: -; CDR3nt: TGTGCCAGCAGCCAAACAGGTCGGGGGGCTAATGAAAAACTGTTTTTT; CDR3aa: CASSQTGRGANEKLFF
v_gene: TRBV19; abundance: -; j_gene: TRBJ2-7; d_gene: -; CDR3nt: TGTGCCAGTAGTCTAAGAACAGGAGCCTACGAGCAGTACTTC; CDR3aa: CASSLRTGAYEQYF
v_gene: TRBV29-1; abundance: -; j_gene: TRBJ2-7; d_gene: TRBD1; CDR3nt: TGCAGCGTTGCAGGCGGGACAGGGTTGACCCCGGTGTCCTACGAGCAGTACTTC; CDR3aa: CSVAGGTGLTPVSYEQYF